These 17 T cell receptor beta chains originate from one sample sequenced in a study of blood T cell repertoires in COVID-19. Assay: immunoSEQ multiplex PCR; the TCRdb copy retains only in-frame clones and omits some. The sample yields about 80,000 clones, over 75% seen once. Sequenced: peripheral blood. The source of these receptors is a man older than 75 with acute or convalescent COVID-19.

The rearrangement joins TRBV11-2 to TRBJ2-7, with D possibly being TRBD2 (5 bases). The CDR3 consists of 14 residues. The germline V and J ends were trimmed by 1 base and 4 bases, with 11 bases remaining between them. Germline V lookup: CDR1 SGHAT, CDR2 FQNNGV. CDR3 sequence reads: CASSLVSGEYEQYF. CDR3 DNA: TGTGCCAGCAGCTTAGTTTCCGGGGAGTACGAGCAGTACTTC.

This rearrangement joins TRBV4-1 to TRBJ1-2, with 10 bases fitting TRBD1. After removal of 3 bases from V and 4 bases from J, the junction contained 11 bases not matched to a gene. This CDR3 is 17 amino acids long. Germline loops: CDR1 MGHRA, CDR2 YSYEKL. In DNA, the CDR3 is TGCGCCAGCAGCCAGGATACGATCCGGGACAGGGGCTATGGCTACACCTTC. Translation gives CASSQDTIRDRGYGYTF.

The gene calls are TRBV7-2 and TRBJ2-1, with D maybe TRBD1 (6 bases). Germline V gene sequence: CDR1 SGHTA, CDR2 FQGNSA. V lost 6 bases, J lost 7 bases, and 16 bases lay in between. The CDR3 covers 14 residues. The CDR3 DNA reads as TGTGCCAGCAGTTTCACAGGGACGGGGAATGAGCAGTTCTTC. As protein: CASSFTGTGNEQFF.

This clone was counted once. The chain has TRBV12-3 or TRBV12-4 and TRBJ1-1, with no clear D. The CDR3 is 11 amino acids. Trimming took 8 bases from V and 8 from J, leaving 12 bases between them. The CDR3: CASGLSDEAFF. The CDR3 DNA reads TGTGCCAGCGGACTCTCGGACGAAGCTTTCTTT.

The chain has TRBV9 and TRBJ2-1; 11 bases align to TRBD2. Germline CDR1 is SGDLS and CDR2 is YYNGEE. The V and J ends lost 2 bases and 0 bases, in that order; junction bases with no gene match: 7. This CDR3 region has 18 residues. The CDR3 region is CASSVLAGGFSSYNEQFF. CDR3 nucleotides: TGTGCCAGCAGCGTCCTAGCGGGAGGTTTCAGCTCCTACAATGAGCAGTTCTTC.

This rearrangement joins TRBV5-5 to TRBJ2-7, with D possibly matching TRBD1 (6 bases). This CDR3 contains 14 residues. V was clipped by 2 bases and J by 2 bases, with 11 bases between them. From germline, CDR1 is SGHKS and CDR2 YYEKEE (reference sequence). CDR3 protein: CASSFLGDTYEQYF. The CDR3 DNA sequence: TGTGCCAGCAGCTTCCTAGGGGACACCTACGAGCAGTACTTC.

This clone was seen once. V usage is TRBV7-8 and J usage is TRBJ1-4; D is unclear. CDR3 length: 14 residues. The germline V gene encodes CDR1 SGHVS and CDR2 FQNEAQ. The germline V and J ends were trimmed by 3 bases and 7 bases, with 12 bases remaining between them. The CDR3 nucleotides are TGTGCCAGCAGCTTCGGAGGAAGCGGTGAAAAACTGTTTTTT. It is translated as CASSFGGSGEKLFF.

With regard to this clone: Other DNA sequences from this sample encode an identical CDR3 as well. The chain recombines TRBV14 with TRBJ2-3, with D perhaps TRBD2 (5 bases). The germline V and J ends were trimmed by 4 bases and 3 bases, with 14 bases remaining between them. The CDR3 is 15 amino acids. Germline CDR1 SGHDN, CDR2 FVKESK. The chain's CDR3 is CASSRQLVSTDTQYF. DNA of the CDR3: TGTGCCAGCAGCCGCCAACTAGTAAGTACAGATACGCAGTATTTT. The complete variable domain, with remaining parts taken from reference TRBV14 and TRBJ2-3, reads EAGVTQFPSHSVIEKGQTVTLRCDPISGHDNLYWYRRVMGKEIKFLLHFVKESKQDESGMPNNRFLAERTGGTYSTLKVQPAELEDSGVYFCASSRQLVSTDTQYFGPGTRLTVL.

The CDR3 spells CASSSGSSASYNEQFF. The DNA for the CDR3 is TGTGCCAGCAGCTCGGGCTCTAGCGCTAGTTACAATGAGCAGTTCTTC. The chain is built from TRBV7-9 and TRBJ2-1; possibly TRBD2 for D (6 bases). V was shortened by 4 bases and J by 4 bases, with 17 bases between the two germline ends. CDR1 and CDR2 (germline): SEHNR, FQNEAQ (reference sequence). The length of the CDR3 is 16 residues.

The chain combines TRBV19 with TRBJ1-2; D is undetermined. The V end lost 6 bases, the J end lost 8 bases, and 16 bases lay between the germline ends. The CDR3 extends over 13 amino acids. The V gene's germline CDR1 is LNHDA and CDR2 SQIVND (reference sequence). This CDR3 reads CASSQVAGIGYTF. The CDR3 DNA reads TGTGCCAGTAGCCAGGTGGCGGGGATCGGCTACACCTTC.

This sequence joins TRBV11-2 and TRBJ1-3; 7 bases are shared with TRBD1. This CDR3 comprises 16 residues. V shed 0 bases, J shed 8 bases, and the junction held 10 bases outside the gene matches. Germline V gene lookup returns CDR1 SGHAT and CDR2 FQNNGV. The CDR3 is CASSLDERTGHHTIYF. The CDR3 bases are TGTGCCAGCAGCTTAGACGAAAGGACAGGTCATCACACCATATATTTT.

The J gene is TRBJ2-5, the V gene TRBV7-3, with 8 bases fitting TRBD1. Germline CDR1 is SGHTA and CDR2 is FQGTGA. Losses at the gene ends were 5 bases for V and 6 bases for J; bases not matched to a gene: 14. There are 16 residues in the CDR3. CDR3 sequence: CASSENGQGAWKTQYF. The CDR3, as DNA: TGTGCCAGCAGCGAGAACGGTCAGGGGGCTTGGAAGACCCAGTACTTC.

J is TRBJ1-5 and V is TRBV6-5; 7 bases match TRBD1. This CDR3 is 15 amino acids long. Unmatched junction bases numbered 2, after V lost 2 bases and J lost 1 base. CDR1 MNHEY and CDR2 SVGAGI come from the germline V gene. The CDR3 nucleotides read TGTGCCAGCAGTTACACGACAGGGAGCAATCAGCCCCAGCATTTT. This codes for CASSYTTGSNQPQHF.

Here the CDR3 DNA reads TGTGCCAGCAGCACCGGGATCTCCAGCGAAAAACTGTTTTTT. Its protein is CASSTGISSEKLFF. The genes are TRBV7-9 and TRBJ1-4; D gene uncertain. V gave up 5 bases and J gave up 8 bases, with 15 bases separating them. The CDR3 is made up of 14 amino acids. Germline CDR1 SEHNR, CDR2 FQNEAQ (reference sequence).

The chain has TRBV5-1 and TRBJ2-2, with 11 bases identical to TRBD1. Germline lookup yields CDR1 SGHRS and CDR2 YFSETQ. Trimming at V came to 5 bases and at J to 5 bases, leaving 5 bases not matched to a gene. This CDR3 has 15 amino acids. CDR3 DNA: TGCGCCAGCAGACCCGGGACAGGGGGAACCGGGGAGCTGTTTTTT. Amino acid sequence: CASRPGTGGTGELFF.

The chain has TRBV15 and TRBJ1-1, with TRBD1 matching over 10 bases. This CDR3 spans 15 amino acids. CDR1 and CDR2 from the germline V gene are LNHNV and YYDKDF (reference sequence). The trim removed 7 bases at V and 0 bases at J, leaving 5 bases unmatched. The CDR3 sequence: CATMRTGGMNTEAFF. In nucleotides, the CDR3 is TGTGCCACCATGCGGACAGGGGGTATGAACACTGAAGCTTTCTTT.

This clone was recorded only once. This chain connects TRBV4-1 to TRBJ2-3, with 9 bases that match TRBD2. The trim removed 0 bases at V and 6 bases at J, leaving 4 bases unmatched. CDR3 length equals 15 residues. Germline V gene data show CDR1 as MGHRA and CDR2 as YSYEKL. In nucleotides, the CDR3 is TGCGCCAGCAGCCAAGAAGGCGGGGGGGCCGATACGCAGTATTTT. As protein: CASSQEGGGADTQYF.